One sample yielded the 8 T cell receptor beta chains listed below, sequenced in a study of T cell changes during pregnancy in multiple sclerosis (dated by TCRdb to the late 2010s). Receptors were amplified or captured by the immunoSEQ multiplex PCR assay. Sourced from immuneACCESS, this table was stored by TCRdb with only in-frame sequences that have V and J called. A share of the clones is absent; for the studies checked, an unresolved V gene accounts for under half, and the remainder has no known explanation. This sample has tens of thousands of clones in its table, and around 90% of those were observed once. Together, the top ten hold roughly 3% of the sample. The specimen comprised CD8+ T cells from peripheral blood mononuclear cells, sampled before pregnancy. The receptor source for this set is a female donor with multiple sclerosis, enrolled in a pregnancy study.

The V and J genes are TRBV29-1 and TRBJ2-7; 8 positions agree with TRBD1. This CDR3 has 13 amino acids. The trim removed 6 bases at V and 2 bases at J, leaving 6 bases unmatched. CDR1 and CDR2 from the germline V gene are SQVTM and ANQGSEA. The CDR3 nucleotides read TGCAGCGTCAGACAGGGGAGCGCCTACGAGCAGTACTTC. Translated, it gives CSVRQGSAYEQYF.

The rearrangement joins TRBV9 to TRBJ2-2; tentatively, D is TRBD2 (6 bases). This CDR3 contains 16 residues. V lost 3 bases to trimming and J lost 3 bases, with 15 bases between them. Germline-derived CDR1 and CDR2 are SGDLS and YYNGEE. The CDR3 region has the DNA TGTGCCAGCAGCGGCGAGGGCGGGACCCACACCGGGGAGCTGTTTTTT. This codes for CASSGEGGTHTGELFF.

The V and J genes are TRBV7-9 and TRBJ2-1, with 11 bases matching TRBD2. The germline gives CDR1 SEHNR, CDR2 FQNEAQ (reference sequence). After removal of 5 bases from V and 2 bases from J, the junction contained 2 bases not matched to a gene. The CDR3 is made up of 15 amino acids. CDR3 nucleotides: TGTGCCAGCAGCATTAGCGGGGGGGCCTACAATGAGCAGTTCTTC. Protein product: CASSISGGAYNEQFF.

The chain carries TRBV7-2 and TRBJ2-7; 10 bases agree with TRBD2. V shed 7 bases, J shed 5 bases, and the junction held 8 bases outside the gene matches. The germline gives CDR1 SGHTA, CDR2 FQGNSA. The CDR3 spans 14 residues. Here the CDR3 reads CASTQLAGVDEQYF. CDR3 nucleotide sequence: TGTGCCAGCACCCAGCTAGCGGGGGTCGACGAGCAGTACTTC.

The chain employs TRBV9 and TRBJ1-1; D gene ambiguous. Germline-derived CDR1 and CDR2 are SGDLS and YYNGEE. The CDR3 totals 15 residues. V was pared by 1 base and J by 4 bases, with 14 bases between. DNA of the CDR3: TGTGCCAGCAGCGTAACGTCCGGTTCTCTCACTGAAGCTTTCTTT. Translated, it gives CASSVTSGSLTEAFF. Full variable domain (missing parts from reference TRBV9 and TRBJ1-1): DSGVTQTPKHLITATGQRVTLRCSPRSGDLSVYWYQQSLDQGLQFLIQYYNGEERAKGNILERFSAQQFPDLHSELNLSSLELGDSALYFCASSVTSGSLTEAFFGQGTRLTVV.

The chain links TRBV27 to TRBJ2-1; 10 nucleotides align to TRBD2. CDR1 MNHEY and CDR2 SMNVEV come from the germline V gene (reference sequence). Trimming cost V 4 bases and J 1 base; bases outside gene matches: 4. This CDR3 is built from 16 residues. CDR3 in amino acids: CASSSLAGESYNEQFF. CDR3 DNA: TGTGCCAGCAGTTCCCTAGCGGGGGAGTCCTACAATGAGCAGTTCTTC.

The table lists this clone with a few counts. The gene calls are TRBV9 and TRBJ1-1; perhaps TRBD1 as D (6 bases). Germline V gene sequence: CDR1 SGDLS, CDR2 YYNGEE. The ends were cut back, 2 bases at V and 8 bases at J, with 16 bases in the middle. This CDR3 is built from 14 residues. The chain's CDR3 is CASSVNLQGREAFF. Here the CDR3 DNA reads TGTGCCAGCAGCGTCAACCTTCAGGGGCGCGAAGCTTTCTTT.

The J gene is TRBJ1-1, the V gene TRBV19; the D is unclear. This CDR3 spans 12 amino acids. Germline loops: CDR1 LNHDA, CDR2 SQIVND (reference sequence). Trimming shortened V by 6 bases and J by 1 base, and 6 bases separated the two germline ends. The CDR3: CASSWRNTEAFF. The CDR3 DNA is TGTGCCAGTAGCTGGAGGAACACTGAAGCTTTCTTT.